The present TCR beta chain was sequenced within a study (dated by TCRdb to 2012 to 2014). Of note for this clonotype: Its recognized antigen is unknown. There are no base qualities to consult, and no much larger clone falls within one base.

TCRdb lists the instrument as Illumina Genome Analyzer IIx. Using fastp at Q25 and MiXCR, TCRdb reprocessed the public reads and kept productive beta chains. Records with the same CDR3 protein are collapsed into one entry carrying the most frequent genes and DNA. The table for this sample lists nearly 15,000 distinct CDR3 sequences; more than 30% of them were counted only once. The ten largest clones represent roughly 15% of the sample. The germline V gene gives CDR1 as MGHRA and CDR2 as YSYEKL. The CDR3 contains 19 residues, cysteine and phenylalanine counted. Here the CDR3 DNA is all that survives: 57 bases in frame from base 1. The germline ends are 22 bases apart after V is trimmed by 0 bases and J by 4 bases.

Input material: blood. The receptor was derived from a human donor. Rearrangement joined TRBV4-1 to TRBJ1-5; no D gene can be assigned with confidence. The DNA sequence is given as TGCGCCAGCAGCCAAGATGGCCCCGGCGGGAGCTCCTATAATCAGCCCCAGCATTTT. This encodes CASSQDGPGGSSYNQPQHF.